The clone carrying this T cell receptor beta chain was recorded a few times. The sample is drawn from a study of blood T cell repertoires in COVID-19. The table came from immunoSEQ multiplex PCR; TCRdb's copy has only in-frame clones and leaves some out. This table has more than 95,000 clones, roughly 85% appearing once. With 4 bases removed from V and 0 bases from J, the gap between germline ends came to 15 bases. CDR1 is SGHTA, CDR2 FQGNSA, per germline. This CDR3 is built from 16 residues. The genes are TRBV7-2 and TRBJ2-5; D possibly corresponds to TRBD1 (5 bases). Sequencing input: peripheral blood. The sequence came from a woman older than 75 with acute or convalescent COVID-19. The CDR3 is CASSSDKHEYQETQYF. The DNA of the CDR3 is TGTGCCAGCAGCTCGGACAAACACGAGTACCAAGAGACCCAGTACTTC.